This T cell receptor (beta chain) was obtained from a study of post-analysis software for immune sequencing data (dated by TCRdb to between 2014 and 2016). Regarding the research as a whole: Recorded disease courses included relapsing-remitting, secondary progressive and progressive-relapsing multiple sclerosis, with some patients lacking subtype annotation. A subset of samples was prepared in parallel using single-end sample barcoding, then pooled and co-amplified after Illumina adapter ligation. The patient repertoires were set against under 13 previously published healthy control repertoires from donors whose ages ranged from roughly 6 to 26 years. The paper's findings and limits, for the study overall: The control group was slightly older than the multiple sclerosis patient group. Normalized Chao1 diversity was significantly lower in multiple sclerosis patients than controls, suggesting substantial peripheral T-cell clonal expansion. A handful of TRBV segments, including TRBV5-6, TRBV5-1 and TRBV20-1, were significantly more frequent in patients than controls. When samples were clustered directly using the F measure, samples prepared in the same batch co-clustered strongly, which prompted a batch-effect correction.

Library prep was done by PCR. Data came from an Illumina HiSeq 2500. To reduce PCR and sequencing biases, unique molecular identifiers were incorporated into the TCR beta cDNA libraries. Every 1 to 10 million input T cells yielded approximately 500,000 cDNA molecules, meaning each molecule approximated one T cell. The patient libraries were prepared and sequenced with the same protocol used for the earlier healthy control dataset. Within a given batch, samples were prepared together, multiplexed and sequenced on the same HiSeq lane. In the source study's methods: Raw barcoded reads were processed with MIGEC, and single-read molecular identifier groups were discarded before consensus assembly and CDR3 extraction. VDJtools was used for post-analysis of the clonotype tables, and diversity was normalized by down-sampling every dataset to the size of the smallest sample. In repertoire overlap clustering, CDR3 amino acid sequences, but not nucleotide sequences, were matched to correct batch-related cross-sample contamination. Using fastp trimming at Q25 and MiXCR clonotype assembly, TCRdb reanalyzed the public sequencing data and kept in-frame beta chains. Duplicate CDR3 protein sequences are folded into a single record with the most common DNA and genes. The V and J calls here are based on TCRdb, not the publication. This sample holds under 900,000 distinct CDR3 sequences; about 50% were observed only once. Approximately 4.5% of the sample comes from the top ten.

To demonstrate the VDJtools post-analysis software, TCR beta repertoires were profiled from the peripheral blood of about 13 young patients with multiple sclerosis. The patients with multiple sclerosis were children and adolescents between roughly 6 and 15 years of age. The CDR3 spans 15 residues, from the cysteine through the phenylalanine. CDR3 DNA is the only sequence kept; it has 45 bases, read in frame from the first base. V is shortened by 1 base, J by 7 bases, and the region joining them spans 11 bases. For CDR1 and CDR2, the germline V gene (reference sequence) lists LGHDT and YNNKEL. This clonotype showed up just a few times. No antigen is known for it. No per-base quality is available; no much larger clone lies one base away.

The chain is encoded by TRBV3-1 joined to TRBJ1-6, with the identity of the D gene unclear. Sequencing used blood. This clonotype was obtained from a girl aged 5 to 17 with multiple sclerosis. The DNA sequence is as follows: TGTGCCAGCAGCCAAGTAGTCTTGAGCAATTCACCCCTCCACTTT. It translates to CASSQVVLSNSPLHF.